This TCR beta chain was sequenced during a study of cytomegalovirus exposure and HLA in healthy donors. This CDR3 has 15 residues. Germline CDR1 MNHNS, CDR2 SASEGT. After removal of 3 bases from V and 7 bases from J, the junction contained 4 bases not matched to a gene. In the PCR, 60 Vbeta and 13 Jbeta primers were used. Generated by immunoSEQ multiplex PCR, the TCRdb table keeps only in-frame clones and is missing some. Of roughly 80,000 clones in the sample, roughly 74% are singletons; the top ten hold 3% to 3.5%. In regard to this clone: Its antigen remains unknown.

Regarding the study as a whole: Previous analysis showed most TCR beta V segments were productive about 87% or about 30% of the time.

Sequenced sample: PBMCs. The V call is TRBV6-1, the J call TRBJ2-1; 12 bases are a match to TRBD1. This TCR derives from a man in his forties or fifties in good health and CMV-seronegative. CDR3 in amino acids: CASSDRDRGLNEQFF. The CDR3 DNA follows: TGTGCCAGCAGTGACCGGGACAGGGGGCTAAATGAGCAGTTCTTC.